The entry below describes one T cell receptor beta chain. The antigen it binds to is not known. Base-call qualities are not available, and no considerably larger clone is one nucleotide away. Library prep was done by 5' RACE. TCRdb lists the instrument as Illumina HiSeq 2000. Template switching added a universal primer binding site, and the final cDNA carried a unique molecular identifier that allowed TCR cDNA molecules to be counted accurately. Specific primers in the conserved constant-segment region were used to synthesize first-strand cDNA for TCR alpha and beta chains. To control for contamination, every cDNA library carried two barcodes: a SMART-Mk sample barcode plus Illumina barcodes. TruSeq adapter sequences and Illumina sample barcodes were added in two successive PCR steps. The TCR alpha and beta cDNA libraries were sequenced on the Illumina HiSeq platform using custom primers. From the authors' description of their analysis: Unique molecular identifiers were extracted from raw reads with MiGEC, and CDR3 positions were determined with MiXCR. For each individual, recombination models were inferred using an EM algorithm with the repgenHMM and IGoR tools. The analysis of shared clonotypes was done with the tcR package in R, with sharing normalized by the product of cloneset sizes. Out-of-frame nonproductive sequences were analyzed to study raw recombination free of thymic and clonal selection effects. The raw public data were reprocessed by TCRdb itself: fastp quality trimming at Q25, MiXCR clonotype calling, in-frame beta chains only. Rows with a matching CDR3 protein are joined into one entry that keeps the most common DNA and genes. The V and J calls here are based on TCRdb, not the publication. A total of under 250,000 distinct CDR3 sequences appear in this sample, 12% of them only once. The ten largest clonotypes hold roughly 4.2% of the sample.

The source of the sample is a study of identical twins listed by TCRdb under 2016. As for the study more broadly: To test whether fetal clonotypes persist, the study used deep sequencing on TCR alpha and beta repertoires from monozygotic twins, unrelated adults of various ages, and cord blood. To rule out contamination, the twin experiments were replicated at different times with different library preparation protocols. Summary of the overall study and its limitations: Compared with coincidental sharing between unrelated individuals, an excess of low generation-probability sequences was observed among out-of-frame TCR alpha sequences shared between twins. In monozygotic twins, out-of-frame TCR alpha sharing was systematically underestimated by recombination models, although the models agreed with sharing between unrelated individuals. Conclusions relied on cross-sectional statistical analysis, since the same donors could not be followed over many years. Zero-insertion analyses could be partly confounded by invariant T cells such as MAIT and iNKT, although diverse VJ usage argued against such confounding for most clonotypes. Excess twin sharing in beta out-of-frame sequences was weaker because fewer shared sequences lowered the signal-to-noise ratio. Abundant cord blood beta clonotypes carried fewer insertions; young adult naive repertoires showed a weaker similar trend, while memory repertoires showed none.

The CDR1 and CDR2 encoded by the germline V gene are SGHTA and FQGNSA. Measured from the cysteine to the phenylalanine, the CDR3 is 13 residues long. Only CDR3 DNA remains: 39 bases, in frame from the first base. Trimming at the junction amounts to 5 bases on V and 6 bases on J, and the germline ends lie 14 bases apart. Every donor was a healthy Caucasian. Three pairs of female monozygotic twins, all aged 18 to 29 years, made up the twin cohort. Miltenyi CD45RO+ enrichment and human naive T-cell isolation kits were used to isolate memory (CD45RO+) and naive T cells from PBMC. These same data were also listed under a study on yellow fever vaccine responses in identical twins. The second study also describes: According to the authors, in identical twins the way T cells responded to vaccination appeared partly convergent and partly personalized. The study precisely tracked vaccine-responding T cell clones in identical twins.

Specimen: memory (CD45RO+) T cells sorted from blood. According to the study, the label for this sample's cell subset or site signals: CD45RO+ enriched T cells. The TCR comes from a woman younger than 35 in good health. This chain joins TRBV7-2 to TRBJ2-7, with an unclear D gene assignment. The CDR3 protein is CASSARPLGEQYF. The nucleotide sequence reads as follows: TGTGCCAGCAGCGCCCGACCCCTGGGCGAGCAGTACTTC. Extended through the reference TRBV7-2 and TRBJ2-7 proteins, this CDR3 yields the full variable domain: GAGVSQSPSNKVTEKGKDVELRCDPISGHTALYWYRQSLGQGLEFLIYFQGNSAPDKSGLPSDRFSAERTGGSVSTLTIQRTQQEDSAVYLCASSARPLGEQYFGPGTRLTVT.